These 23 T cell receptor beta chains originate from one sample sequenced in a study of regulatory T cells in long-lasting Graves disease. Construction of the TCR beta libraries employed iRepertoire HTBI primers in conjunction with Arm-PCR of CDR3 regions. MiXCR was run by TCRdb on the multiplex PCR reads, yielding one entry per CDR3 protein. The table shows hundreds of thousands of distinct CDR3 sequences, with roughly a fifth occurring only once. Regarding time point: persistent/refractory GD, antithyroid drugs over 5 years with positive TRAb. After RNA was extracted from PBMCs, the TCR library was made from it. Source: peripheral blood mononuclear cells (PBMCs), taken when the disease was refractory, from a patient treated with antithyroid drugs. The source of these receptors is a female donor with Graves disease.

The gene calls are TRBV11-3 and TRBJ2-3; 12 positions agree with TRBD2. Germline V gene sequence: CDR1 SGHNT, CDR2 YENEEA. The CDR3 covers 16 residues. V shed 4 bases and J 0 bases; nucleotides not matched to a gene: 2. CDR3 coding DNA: TGTGCCAGCAGCTCCGGGACTAGCGGGAGCACAGATACGCAGTATTTT. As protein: CASSSGTSGSTDTQYF. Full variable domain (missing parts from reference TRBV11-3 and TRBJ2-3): EAGVVQSPRYKIIEKKQPVAFWCNPISGHNTLYWYLQNLGQGPELLIRYENEEAVDDSQLPKDRFSAERLKGVDSTLKIQPAELGDSAVYLCASSSGTSGSTDTQYFGPGTRLTVL.

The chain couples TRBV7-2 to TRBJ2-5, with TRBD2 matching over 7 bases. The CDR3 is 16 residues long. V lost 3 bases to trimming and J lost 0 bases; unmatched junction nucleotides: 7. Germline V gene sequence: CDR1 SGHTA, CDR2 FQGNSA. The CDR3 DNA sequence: TGTGCCAGCAGCTTTCTCGCGAGCGGGAACCAAGAGACCCAGTACTTC. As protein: CASSFLASGNQETQYF.

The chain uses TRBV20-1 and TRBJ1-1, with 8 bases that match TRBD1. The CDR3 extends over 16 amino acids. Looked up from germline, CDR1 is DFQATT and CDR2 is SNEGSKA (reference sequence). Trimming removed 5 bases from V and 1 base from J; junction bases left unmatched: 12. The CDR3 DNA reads TGCAGTGCTGTGGCAGGGGGCTCGATTGGGAACACTGAAGCTTTCTTT. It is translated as CSAVAGGSIGNTEAFF.

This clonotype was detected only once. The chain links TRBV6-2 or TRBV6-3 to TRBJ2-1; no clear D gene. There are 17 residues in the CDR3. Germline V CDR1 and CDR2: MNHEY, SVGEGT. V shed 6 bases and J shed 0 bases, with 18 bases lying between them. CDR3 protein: CASSPDRSPHSYNEQFF. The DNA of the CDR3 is TGTGCCAGCAGCCCGGACCGCTCCCCCCACTCCTACAATGAGCAGTTCTTC.

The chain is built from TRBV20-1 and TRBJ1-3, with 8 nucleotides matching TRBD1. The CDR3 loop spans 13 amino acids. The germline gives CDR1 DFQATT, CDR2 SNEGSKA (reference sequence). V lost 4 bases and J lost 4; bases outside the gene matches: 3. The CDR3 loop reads CSATDRAGNTIYF. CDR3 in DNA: TGCAGTGCTACGGACAGGGCCGGAAACACCATATATTTT.

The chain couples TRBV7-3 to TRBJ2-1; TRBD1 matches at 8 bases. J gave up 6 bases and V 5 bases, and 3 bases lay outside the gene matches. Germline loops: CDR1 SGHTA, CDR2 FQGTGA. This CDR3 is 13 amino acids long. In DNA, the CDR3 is TGTGCCAGCAGCAGCACAGGGGGCAATGAGCAGTTCTTC. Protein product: CASSSTGGNEQFF.

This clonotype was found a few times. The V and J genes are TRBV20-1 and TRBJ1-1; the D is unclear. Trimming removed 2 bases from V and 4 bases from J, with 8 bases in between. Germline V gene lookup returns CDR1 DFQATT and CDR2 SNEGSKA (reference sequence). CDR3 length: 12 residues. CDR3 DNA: TGCAGTGCTAGACGGGGTTCCACTGAAGCTTTCTTT. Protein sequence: CSARRGSTEAFF.

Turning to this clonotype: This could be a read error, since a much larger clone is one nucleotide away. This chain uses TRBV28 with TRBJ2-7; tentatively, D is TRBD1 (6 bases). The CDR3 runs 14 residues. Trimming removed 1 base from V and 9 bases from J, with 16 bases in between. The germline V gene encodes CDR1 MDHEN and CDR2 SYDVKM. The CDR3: CASSLSPQGGGQYF. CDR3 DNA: TGTGCCAGCAGTTTATCCCCACAGGGTGGGGGGCAGTACTTC.

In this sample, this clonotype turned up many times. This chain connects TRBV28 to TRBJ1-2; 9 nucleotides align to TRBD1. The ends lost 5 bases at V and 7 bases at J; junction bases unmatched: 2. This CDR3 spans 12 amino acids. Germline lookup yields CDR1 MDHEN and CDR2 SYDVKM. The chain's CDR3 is CASSGTGTGYTF. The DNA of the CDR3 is TGTGCCAGCAGTGGGACAGGGACTGGCTACACCTTC.

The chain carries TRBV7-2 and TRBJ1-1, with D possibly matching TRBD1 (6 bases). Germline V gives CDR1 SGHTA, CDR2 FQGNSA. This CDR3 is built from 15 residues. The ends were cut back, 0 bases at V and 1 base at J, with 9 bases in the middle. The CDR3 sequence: CASSLARGANTEAFF. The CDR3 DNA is TGTGCCAGCAGCTTAGCGAGGGGGGCGAACACTGAAGCTTTCTTT.

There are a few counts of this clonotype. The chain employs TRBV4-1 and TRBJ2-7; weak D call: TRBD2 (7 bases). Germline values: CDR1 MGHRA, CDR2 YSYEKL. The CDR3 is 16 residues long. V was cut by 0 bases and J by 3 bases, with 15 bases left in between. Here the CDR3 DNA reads TGCGCCAGCAGCCAAGATAATCGGGGGGCCATCTACGAGCAGTACTTC. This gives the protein CASSQDNRGAIYEQYF.

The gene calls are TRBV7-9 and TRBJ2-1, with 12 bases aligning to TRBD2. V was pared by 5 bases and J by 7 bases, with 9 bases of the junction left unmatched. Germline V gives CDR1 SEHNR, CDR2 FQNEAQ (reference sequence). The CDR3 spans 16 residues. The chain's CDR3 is CASSPLAGGPGNEQFF. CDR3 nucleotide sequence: TGTGCCAGCAGCCCGCTAGCGGGAGGGCCGGGAAATGAGCAGTTCTTC.

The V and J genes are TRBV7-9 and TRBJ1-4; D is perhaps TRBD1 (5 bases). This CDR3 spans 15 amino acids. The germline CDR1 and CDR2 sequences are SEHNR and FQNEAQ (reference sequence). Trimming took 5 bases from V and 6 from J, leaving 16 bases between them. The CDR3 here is CASSPRDLTYEKLFF. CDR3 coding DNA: TGTGCCAGCAGCCCTAGGGACCTTACCTATGAAAAACTGTTTTTT.

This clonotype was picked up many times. The DNA for the CDR3 is TGTGCCAGCAGCTTGGACTTAAGCTCTGGAAACACCATATATTTT. Protein product: CASSLDLSSGNTIYF. V and J are TRBV7-2 and TRBJ1-3; D not resolved. This CDR3 has 15 amino acids. V was trimmed by 3 bases and J by 0 bases, leaving 9 bases between them. The V gene's germline CDR1 is SGHTA and CDR2 FQGNSA. Using reference TRBV7-2 and TRBJ1-3 for the parts outside the CDR3, the full variable domain is GAGVSQSPSNKVTEKGKDVELRCDPISGHTALYWYRQSLGQGLEFLIYFQGNSAPDKSGLPSDRFSAERTGGSVSTLTIQRTQQEDSAVYLCASSLDLSSGNTIYFGEGSWLTVV.

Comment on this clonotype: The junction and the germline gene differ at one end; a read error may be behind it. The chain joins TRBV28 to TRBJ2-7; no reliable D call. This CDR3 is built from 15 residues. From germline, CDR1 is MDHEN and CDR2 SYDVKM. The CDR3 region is CASSDRASAPYKQYF. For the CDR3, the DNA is TGTGCCAGCAGTGATCGGGCCTCCGCCCCCTACAAGCAGTACTTC.

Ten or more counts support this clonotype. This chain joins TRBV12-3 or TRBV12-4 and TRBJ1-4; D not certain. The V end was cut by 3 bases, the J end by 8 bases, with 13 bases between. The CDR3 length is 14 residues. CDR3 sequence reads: CASSFRAPGEKLFF. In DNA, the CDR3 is TGTGCCAGCAGTTTCCGGGCCCCGGGGGAAAAACTGTTTTTT.

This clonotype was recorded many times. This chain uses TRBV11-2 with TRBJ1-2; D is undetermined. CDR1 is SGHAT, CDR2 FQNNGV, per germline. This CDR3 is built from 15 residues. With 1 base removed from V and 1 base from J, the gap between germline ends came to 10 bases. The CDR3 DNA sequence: TGTGCCAGCAGCTTAGCCCCGACGGATAACTATGGCTACACCTTC. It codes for CASSLAPTDNYGYTF.

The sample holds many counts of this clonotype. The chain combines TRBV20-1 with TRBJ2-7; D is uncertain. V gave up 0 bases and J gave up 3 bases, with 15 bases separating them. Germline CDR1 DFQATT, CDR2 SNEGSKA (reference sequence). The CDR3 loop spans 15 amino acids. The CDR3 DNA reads TGCAGTGCTAGAGATACACGACTTATGAACTACGAGCAGTACTTC. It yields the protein CSARDTRLMNYEQYF.

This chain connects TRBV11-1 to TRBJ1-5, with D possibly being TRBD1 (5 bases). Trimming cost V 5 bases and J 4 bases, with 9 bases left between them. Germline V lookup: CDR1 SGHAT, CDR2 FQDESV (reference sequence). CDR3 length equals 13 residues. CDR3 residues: CASSQGANQPQHF. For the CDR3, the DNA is TGTGCCAGCAGCCAGGGTGCTAATCAGCCCCAGCATTTT.

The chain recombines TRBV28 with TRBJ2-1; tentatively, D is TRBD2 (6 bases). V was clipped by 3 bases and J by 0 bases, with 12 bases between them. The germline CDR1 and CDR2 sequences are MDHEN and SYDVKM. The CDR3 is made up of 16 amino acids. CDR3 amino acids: CASSLVGGNSYNEQFF. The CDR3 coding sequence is TGTGCCAGCAGTTTGGTGGGAGGTAACTCCTACAATGAGCAGTTCTTC.

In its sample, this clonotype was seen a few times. CDR3 residues: CASSPIQYEQYF. DNA for the CDR3: TGTGCCAGCAGCCCCATTCAGTACGAGCAGTACTTC. V usage is TRBV12-3 or TRBV12-4 and J usage is TRBJ2-7; D gene unclear. Trimming stripped 6 bases from V and 4 bases from J, with 10 bases between. This CDR3 has 12 residues.

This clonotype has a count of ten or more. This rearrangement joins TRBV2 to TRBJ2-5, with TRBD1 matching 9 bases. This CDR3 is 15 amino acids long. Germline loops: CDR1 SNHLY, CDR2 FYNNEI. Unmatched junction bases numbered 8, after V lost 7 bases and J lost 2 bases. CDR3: CASTQDRGGQETQYF. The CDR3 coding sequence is TGTGCCAGCACCCAGGACAGGGGAGGACAAGAGACCCAGTACTTC. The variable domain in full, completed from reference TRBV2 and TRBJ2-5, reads EPEVTQTPSHQVTQMGQEVILRCVPISNHLYFYWYRQILGQKVEFLVSFYNNEISEKSEIFDDQFSVERPDGSNFTLKIRSTKLEDSAMYFCASTQDRGGQETQYFGPGTRLLVL.

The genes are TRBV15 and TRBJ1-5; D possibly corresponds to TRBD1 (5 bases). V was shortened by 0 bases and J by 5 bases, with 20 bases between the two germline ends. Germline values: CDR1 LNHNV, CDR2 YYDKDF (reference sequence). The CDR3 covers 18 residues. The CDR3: CATSRDGPYPGEDQPQHF. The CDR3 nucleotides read TGTGCCACCAGCAGAGATGGTCCATACCCGGGGGAGGATCAGCCCCAGCATTTT.